Below are 31 T cell receptor beta chains sequenced from a single sample in a study of graft-versus-host responses after intestinal transplantation. Measured with immunoSEQ multiplex PCR; TCRdb has only the in-frame clones, and not every one. The sample shows tens of thousands of clones, around 90% of them seen only once. The authors processed graft tissue to release intraepithelial and lamina propria lymphocytes. Source: ileum tissue, taken about 350 days after transplant. These receptors originate from a human patient who received an intestinal transplant, so some T cells may come from the graft donor.

V gene TRBV28 combines with J gene TRBJ1-2; 7 bases agree with TRBD1. Germline V CDR1 and CDR2: MDHEN, SYDVKM. The CDR3 runs to 13 residues. J gave up 9 bases and V 3 bases, and 7 bases lay outside the gene matches. The CDR3 DNA sequence: TGTGCCAGCAGTTTTACACGACAGGGTCGCTACACCTTC. It specifies CASSFTRQGRYTF.

This clone was observed once. The V gene is TRBV9, the J gene TRBJ2-2, with 9 bases identical to TRBD2. V lost 4 bases to trimming and J lost 3 bases; unmatched junction nucleotides: 7. CDR1 is SGDLS, CDR2 YYNGEE, per germline. The CDR3 is 16 residues long. The chain's CDR3 is CASSPRLADYTGELFF. The CDR3 DNA follows: TGTGCCAGCAGCCCGCGACTAGCGGACTACACCGGGGAGCTGTTTTTT.

With regard to this clone: Mismatch with germline at one junction end may stem from a read error. The chain combines TRBV6-5 with TRBJ1-6, with TRBD1 matching 10 bases. Germline V gene sequence: CDR1 MNHEY, CDR2 SVGAGI. This CDR3 spans 13 amino acids. This CDR3 is CASSGQGEAPPHF. For the CDR3, the DNA is TGTGCCAGCAGCGGACAGGGGGAAGCACCCCCCCACTTT.

The chain has TRBV27 and TRBJ1-4; 9 bases match TRBD1. The trim removed 5 bases at V and 10 bases at J, leaving 11 bases unmatched. From germline, CDR1 is MNHEY and CDR2 SMNVEV (reference sequence). The CDR3 runs to 15 residues. This CDR3 is CASSPRGQGSVKLFF. The DNA for the CDR3 is TGTGCCAGCAGTCCCCGGGGACAGGGCTCGGTAAAACTGTTTTTT.

The chain links TRBV27 to TRBJ2-5; 7 bases agree with TRBD1. The assigned J gene may be wrong: the sequence end matches TRBJ2-7 better. From germline, CDR1 is MNHEY and CDR2 SMNVEV (reference sequence). The length of the CDR3 is 16 residues. CDR3 coding DNA: TGTGCCAGCAGTTTCCAGCAGGGGGACCGTACCTACGAGCAGTACTTC. Translated: CASSFQQGDRTYEQYF.

J is TRBJ2-7 and V is TRBV6-5; 7 bases line up with TRBD1. This CDR3 spans 14 amino acids. The trim removed 8 bases at V and 2 bases at J, leaving 9 bases unmatched. Germline CDR1 is MNHEY and CDR2 is SVGAGI. The CDR3, as DNA: TGTGCCAGCCGCGACAGGGTGAGGGCCTACGAGCAGTACTTC. It specifies CASRDRVRAYEQYF.

The chain links TRBV4-1 to TRBJ1-3, with D tentatively TRBD1 (6 bases). The CDR3 is made up of 17 amino acids. Germline CDR1 MGHRA, CDR2 YSYEKL. The V and J ends lost 3 bases and 1 base respectively, with 16 bases between them. The CDR3 region is CASSHGGGRGSGNTIYF. The CDR3 nucleotides are TGCGCCAGCAGCCACGGGGGGGGGCGAGGATCTGGAAACACCATATATTTT.

The chain uses TRBV7-9 and TRBJ1-1; perhaps TRBD1 as D (5 bases). Germline assignment: CDR1 SEHNR and CDR2 FQNEAQ (reference sequence). The CDR3 has 14 amino acids. Trimming pared 5 bases from V and 0 bases from J, leaving 10 bases between. The CDR3 protein is CASSTGLMNTEAFF. The DNA of the CDR3 is TGTGCCAGCAGCACGGGACTGATGAACACTGAAGCTTTCTTT.

The chain is built from TRBV5-1 and TRBJ2-1; TRBD1 aligns across 7 bases. The CDR3 is made up of 13 amino acids. V dropped 3 bases and J dropped 6; count of bases not matched to a gene: 3. Germline lookup yields CDR1 SGHRS and CDR2 YFSETQ. DNA for the CDR3: TGCGCCAGCAGCTCCAACAGGGGCAATGAGCAGTTCTTC. It codes for CASSSNRGNEQFF.

This clone is categorized as medium-sized (0.01 to 0.1%). This chain links TRBV4-1 with TRBJ2-7; D not certain. Germline loops: CDR1 MGHRA, CDR2 YSYEKL. V was cut by 1 base and J by 1 base, with 11 bases left in between. This CDR3 region has 15 residues. CDR3 coding DNA: TGCGCCAGCAGCCAAGTTGTGACTGCTTCCTACGAGCAGTACTTC. This codes for CASSQVVTASYEQYF.

V and J are TRBV4-1 and TRBJ2-7; possible D gene TRBD2, 6 bases. V was clipped by 4 bases and J by 0 bases, with 13 bases between them. Per germline, CDR1 MGHRA and CDR2 YSYEKL. The CDR3 loop spans 15 amino acids. DNA of the CDR3: TGCGCCAGCAGCCGCGGGACGGACTACTCCTACGAGCAGTACTTC. Translated, it gives CASSRGTDYSYEQYF.

The chain uses TRBV29-1 and TRBJ1-3; D ambiguous. With 2 bases removed from V and 2 bases from J, the gap between germline ends came to 7 bases. This CDR3 region has 13 residues. Germline V gene sequence: CDR1 SQVTM, CDR2 ANQGSEA. Written as DNA, the CDR3 is TGCAGCGTTGAAACGTTAGCTGGAAACACCATATATTTT. This translates into CSVETLAGNTIYF.

This chain joins TRBV23-1 and TRBJ1-1, with D hard to call. TRBV23-1 is treated as an ORF (open reading frame) with a function not yet certain. CDR3 length: 16 amino acids. The ends were cut back, 8 bases at V and 5 bases at J, with 24 bases in the middle. CDR3 DNA sequence: TGCGCCAGCCACCGGGCCCTATCTACGGATGATACTGAAGCTTTCTTT. Translation gives CASHRALSTDDTEAFF.

The chain carries TRBV7-9 and TRBJ2-3; tentatively, D is TRBD1 or TRBD2 (6 bases each). Trimming left V 5 bases short and J 3 bases short, with 21 bases between. This CDR3 spans 17 amino acids. Germline V lookup: CDR1 SEHNR, CDR2 FQNEAQ (reference sequence). DNA for the CDR3: TGTGCCAGCAGCACCCTGACCCTAGCGAGGGGGACAGATACGCAGTATTTT. The encoded protein is CASSTLTLARGTDTQYF.

The CDR3 sequence: CASSYQPPSTETQYF. The CDR3 DNA reads TGTGCCAGCAGTTACCAACCCCCTAGCACAGAGACCCAGTACTTC. The chain has TRBV6-6 and TRBJ2-5; D may be TRBD2 (5 bases). Germline-derived CDR1 and CDR2 are MNHNY and SVGAGI (reference sequence). CDR3 length: 15 residues. Trimming removed 2 bases from V and 4 bases from J, with 14 bases in between.

The gene calls are TRBV11-2 and TRBJ2-7, with D uncertain. This CDR3 has 14 amino acids. Trimming left V 4 bases short and J 4 bases short, with 14 bases between. CDR1 and CDR2 (germline): SGHAT, FQNNGV. CDR3 loop: CASSSFGLKYEQYF. The CDR3 DNA follows: TGTGCCAGCAGCTCCTTCGGGTTGAAGTACGAGCAGTACTTC.

For the CDR3, the DNA is TGCGCCAGCAGCCAAGAAGGCGGGAGAATAGACAATGAGCAGTTCTTC. This translates into CASSQEGGRIDNEQFF. The chain employs TRBV4-1 and TRBJ2-1; 7 bases map to TRBD2. Germline loops: CDR1 MGHRA, CDR2 YSYEKL. V shed 0 bases and J 5 bases; nucleotides not matched to a gene: 7. The CDR3 loop spans 16 amino acids.

This chain links TRBV28 with TRBJ1-1; possibly TRBD1 for D (5 bases). The V gene's germline CDR1 is MDHEN and CDR2 SYDVKM. This CDR3 comprises 12 residues. With 11 bases removed from V and 4 bases from J, the gap between germline ends came to 14 bases. CDR3 sequence reads: CAAGPRVTEAFF. Written as DNA, the CDR3 is TGTGCCGCGGGCCCCAGGGTCACTGAAGCTTTCTTT.

This sequence joins TRBV18 and TRBJ1-2; 11 bases fit TRBD1. The J segment lost 7 bases and the V segment lost 4 bases, leaving 8 bases of the junction unmatched. Germline CDR1 and CDR2: KGHSH and LQKENI. CDR3 length equals 15 residues. The CDR3, as DNA: TGTGCCAGCTCACGCCCCGGACAGGGGGCGACTGGCTACACCTTC. Protein: CASSRPGQGATGYTF.

This chain uses TRBV29-1 with TRBJ2-1; D remains ambiguous. V dropped 4 bases and J dropped 10 bases, with 11 bases sitting between them. Germline V gives CDR1 SQVTM, CDR2 ANQGSEA. The CDR3 spans 11 residues. The DNA of the CDR3 is TGCAGCGTTGGGGCTATTCAGGAGCAGTTCTTC. This codes for CSVGAIQEQFF.

The chain joins TRBV6-5 to TRBJ2-1, with D hard to call. V was cut by 10 bases and J by 6 bases, with 13 bases left in between. The CDR3 consists of 12 residues. Per the germline V gene, CDR1 is MNHEY and CDR2 is SVGAGI. CDR3 amino acids: CATSNLPNEQFF. The DNA for the CDR3 is TGTGCCACTTCGAACCTTCCCAATGAGCAGTTCTTC.

The chain uses TRBV9 and TRBJ1-1; possibly TRBD1 for D (5 bases). V shed 3 bases and J shed 1 base, with 16 bases lying between them. The germline CDR1 and CDR2 sequences are SGDLS and YYNGEE. The CDR3 loop spans 16 amino acids. CDR3 amino acids: CASSALGRRGNTEAFF. The CDR3 DNA sequence: TGTGCCAGCAGCGCCCTAGGGCGAAGGGGGAACACTGAAGCTTTCTTT.

V and J are TRBV6-1 and TRBJ2-2; no definite D call. The CDR3 extends over 11 amino acids. V was trimmed by 8 bases and J by 9 bases, leaving 10 bases between them. The germline CDR1 and CDR2 sequences are MNHNS and SASEGT. CDR3 sequence: CASVNLRELFF. The DNA for the CDR3 is TGTGCCAGCGTAAACTTGAGGGAGCTGTTTTTT.

The genes are TRBV9 and TRBJ2-7, with 11 bases identical to TRBD2. Germline lookup yields CDR1 SGDLS and CDR2 YYNGEE. Unmatched junction bases numbered 8, after V lost 4 bases and J lost 5 bases. The CDR3 sequence is 15 residues long. The CDR3 spells CASSRPGTSGDEQYF. As DNA, the CDR3 is TGTGCCAGCAGCCGACCCGGGACTAGCGGCGACGAGCAGTACTTC.

V gene TRBV4-1 combines with J gene TRBJ2-3; 14 nucleotides agree with TRBD2. J lost 0 bases, V lost 0 bases, and 14 bases had no gene match. Germline V gives CDR1 MGHRA, CDR2 YSYEKL. The CDR3 has 22 amino acids. The CDR3 is CASSQDSARLAGGHPSTDTQYF. DNA of the CDR3: TGCGCCAGCAGCCAAGATAGCGCGAGACTAGCGGGGGGGCACCCTAGCACAGATACGCAGTATTTT.

The CDR3 loop reads CASSVGGTNQPQHF. The CDR3 coding sequence is TGCGCCAGCAGTGTAGGTGGGACCAATCAGCCCCAGCATTTT. This rearrangement joins TRBV10-2 to TRBJ1-5; the D gene is possibly TRBD1 (5 bases). V dropped 4 bases and J dropped 3 bases, with 10 bases sitting between them. This CDR3 comprises 14 residues. Germline values: CDR1 WSHSY, CDR2 SAAADI.

The chain employs TRBV7-3 and TRBJ2-7; 10 bases line up with TRBD1. Losses at the gene ends were 5 bases for V and 3 bases for J; bases not matched to a gene: 4. CDR3 length: 14 amino acids. Germline CDR1 and CDR2: SGHTA and FQGTGA. The CDR3 bases are TGTGCCAGCAGCCCGGGGACAGGGGACTACGAGCAGTACTTC. Encoded protein: CASSPGTGDYEQYF.

V gene TRBV18 combines with J gene TRBJ1-2, with 8 bases aligning to TRBD1. CDR1 and CDR2 (germline): KGHSH, LQKENI. Trimming cost V 0 bases and J 8 bases; bases outside gene matches: 11. This CDR3 region has 16 residues. CDR3 bases: TGTGCCAGCTCACCACCGAGCGACAGGGGCCTCGGGGGCTACACCTTC. Amino acids: CASSPPSDRGLGGYTF.

The chain joins TRBV13 to TRBJ2-7; maybe TRBD1 (8 bases). The germline V and J ends were trimmed by 2 bases and 0 bases, with 17 bases remaining between them. Germline V lookup: CDR1 PRHDT, CDR2 FYEKMQ (reference sequence). This CDR3 contains 17 residues. In DNA form, the CDR3 reads TGTGCCAGCAGCTTACAGGGGGCGCCGGGAGGCTCCTACGAGCAGTACTTC. Protein product: CASSLQGAPGGSYEQYF.

The V call is TRBV4-1, the J call TRBJ1-6, with D possibly TRBD1 on 6 matching bases. The CDR3 runs 14 residues. Deletions cut 0 bases from V and 13 bases from J, with 13 bases between. From germline, CDR1 is MGHRA and CDR2 YSYEKL. Here the CDR3 reads CASSQEQGKSPLHF. The CDR3 nucleotides are TGCGCCAGCAGCCAAGAGCAGGGGAAATCTCCCCTCCACTTT.

J is TRBJ1-5 and V is TRBV4-1; D may be TRBD1 (5 bases). The germline V and J ends were trimmed by 1 base and 7 bases, with 20 bases remaining between them. Germline V lookup: CDR1 MGHRA, CDR2 YSYEKL. The CDR3 has 17 residues. The CDR3 loop is CASSQGGGMGSGQPQHF. CDR3 in DNA: TGCGCCAGCAGCCAAGGGGGGGGTATGGGGTCTGGCCAGCCCCAGCATTTT.